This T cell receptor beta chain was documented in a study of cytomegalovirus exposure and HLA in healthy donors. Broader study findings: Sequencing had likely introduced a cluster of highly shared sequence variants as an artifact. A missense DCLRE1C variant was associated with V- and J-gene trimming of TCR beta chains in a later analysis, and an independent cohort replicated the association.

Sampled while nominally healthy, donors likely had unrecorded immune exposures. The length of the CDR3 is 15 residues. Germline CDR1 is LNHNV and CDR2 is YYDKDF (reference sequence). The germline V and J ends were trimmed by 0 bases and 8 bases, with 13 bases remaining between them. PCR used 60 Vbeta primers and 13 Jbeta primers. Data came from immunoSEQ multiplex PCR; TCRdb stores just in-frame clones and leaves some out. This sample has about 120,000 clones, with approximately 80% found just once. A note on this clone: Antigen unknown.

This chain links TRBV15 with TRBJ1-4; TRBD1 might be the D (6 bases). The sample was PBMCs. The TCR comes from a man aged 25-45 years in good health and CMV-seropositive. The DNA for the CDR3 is TGTGCCACCAGCAGAGATGGGGGGGCGAGGGAAAAACTGTTTTTT. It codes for CATSRDGGAREKLFF.